The clone carrying this TCR beta chain was recorded only once. What it binds is unknown. The PCR had 60 Vbeta and 13 Jbeta primers. The assay was immunoSEQ multiplex PCR, and TCRdb's table has in-frame clones only and misses some. The sample lists tens of thousands of clones, roughly 90% occurring once. The V gene lost 2 bases and the J gene lost 3 bases, with 8 bases spanning the gap. The CDR3 is made up of 14 amino acids. The germline CDR1 and CDR2 sequences are SGHRS and YFSETQ. The sample belongs to a study of cytomegalovirus exposure and HLA in healthy donors. Overall study findings and caveats: As a later analysis showed, a missense DCLRE1C variant was linked to trimming of TCR beta V- and J-genes. Looking again later, the authors saw that most CMV-associated TCR beta chains seemed HLA-restricted. Some TCR beta chains (more than 150 of them) were listed as cytomegalovirus-associated.

What was sequenced was PBMCs. The TCR originated in a woman between 35 and 50 years old in good health and CMV-seropositive. The chain joins TRBV5-1 to TRBJ2-2; D is ambiguous. CDR3 in amino acids: CASSFTTDTGELFF. CDR3 sequence (DNA): TGCGCCAGCAGCTTTACCACGGACACCGGGGAGCTGTTTTTT.